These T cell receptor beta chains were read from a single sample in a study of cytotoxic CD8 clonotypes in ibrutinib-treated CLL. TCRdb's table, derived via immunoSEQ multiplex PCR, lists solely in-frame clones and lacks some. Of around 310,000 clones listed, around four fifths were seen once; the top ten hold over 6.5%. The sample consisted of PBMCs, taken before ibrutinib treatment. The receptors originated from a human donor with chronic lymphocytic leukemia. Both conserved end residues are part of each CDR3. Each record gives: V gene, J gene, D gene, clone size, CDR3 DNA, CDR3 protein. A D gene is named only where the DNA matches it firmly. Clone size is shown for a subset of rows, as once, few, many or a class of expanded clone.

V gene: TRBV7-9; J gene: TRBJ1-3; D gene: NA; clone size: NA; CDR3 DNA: TGTGCCAGCAGCTTAGTAGTGGGGGCCTCTGGAAACACCATATATTTT; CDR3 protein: CASSLVVGASGNTIYF
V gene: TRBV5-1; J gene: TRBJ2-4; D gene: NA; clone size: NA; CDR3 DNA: TGCGCCAGCAGCTTGACGGCAGGGGTTGCCAAAAACATTCAGTACTTC; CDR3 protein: CASSLTAGVAKNIQYF
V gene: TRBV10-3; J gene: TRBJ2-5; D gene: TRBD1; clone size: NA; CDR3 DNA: TGTGCCATCAGCTCCCTAGGACAGGGACAAGAGACCCAGTACTTC; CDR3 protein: CAISSLGQGQETQYF
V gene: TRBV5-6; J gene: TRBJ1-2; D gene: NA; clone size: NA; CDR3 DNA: TGTGCCAGCAGCCCTAGGTACTATGGCTACACCTTC; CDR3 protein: CASSPRYYGYTF
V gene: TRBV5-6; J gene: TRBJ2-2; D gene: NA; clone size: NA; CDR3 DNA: TGTGCCAGCAGCTTGATGGGCAGAGCGAACACCGGGGAGCTGTTTTTT; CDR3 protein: CASSLMGRANTGELFF
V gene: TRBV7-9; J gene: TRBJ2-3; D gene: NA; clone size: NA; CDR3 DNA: TGTGCCAGCAGCTTAGCGTCAGACACAGATACGCAGTATTTT; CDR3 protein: CASSLASDTDTQYF
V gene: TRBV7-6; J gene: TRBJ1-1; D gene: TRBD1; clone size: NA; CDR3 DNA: TGTGCCAGCAGCTCGGGACAGTTTAACACTGAAGCTTTCTTT; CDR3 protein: CASSSGQFNTEAFF
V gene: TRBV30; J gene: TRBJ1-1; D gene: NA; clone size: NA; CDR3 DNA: TGTGCCTGGACAGGGCCGAACACTGAAGCTTTCTTT; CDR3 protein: CAWTGPNTEAFF
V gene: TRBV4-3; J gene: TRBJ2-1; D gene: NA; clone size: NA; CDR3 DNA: TGCGCCAGCAGCCATGACGGGATATACAATGAGCAGTTCTTC; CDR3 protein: CASSHDGIYNEQFF
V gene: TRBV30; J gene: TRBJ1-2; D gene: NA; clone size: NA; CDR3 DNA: TGTGCCTGGAGATTAGGGGCCGGGATTGGCTACACCTTC; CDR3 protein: CAWRLGAGIGYTF
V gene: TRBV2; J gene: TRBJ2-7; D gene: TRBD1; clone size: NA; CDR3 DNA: TGTGCCAGCAGTGAAGCCAGGGACAGCTACGAGCAGTACTTC; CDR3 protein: CASSEARDSYEQYF
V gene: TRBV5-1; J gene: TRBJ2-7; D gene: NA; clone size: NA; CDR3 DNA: TGCGCCAGCAGCTTGGGACGCGGGTACTACGAGCAGTACTTC; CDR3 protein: CASSLGRGYYEQYF
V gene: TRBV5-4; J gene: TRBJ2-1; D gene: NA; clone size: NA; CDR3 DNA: TGTGCCAGCAGCTTGGCAGCTGGGAATGAGCAGTTCTTC; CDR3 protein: CASSLAAGNEQFF
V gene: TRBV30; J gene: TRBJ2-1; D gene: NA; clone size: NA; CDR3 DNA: TGTGCCTGGAGTAGCCCTTGGTACAATGAGCAGTTCTTC; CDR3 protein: CAWSSPWYNEQFF
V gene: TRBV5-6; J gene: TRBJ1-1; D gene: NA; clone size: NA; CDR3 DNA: TGTGCCAGTACACCAACCCTCTGGGGGACGGCGACTGAAGCTTTCTTT; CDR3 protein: CASTPTLWGTATEAFF
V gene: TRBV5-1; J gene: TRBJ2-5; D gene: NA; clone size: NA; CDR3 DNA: TGCGCCAGCAGCTTTGGGCGTCAGCCCCAAGAGACCCAGTACTTC; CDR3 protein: CASSFGRQPQETQYF
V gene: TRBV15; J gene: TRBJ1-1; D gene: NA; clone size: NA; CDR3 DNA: TGTGCCACCAGCAGACCGGGAGAGAACACTGAAGCTTTCTTT; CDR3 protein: CATSRPGENTEAFF
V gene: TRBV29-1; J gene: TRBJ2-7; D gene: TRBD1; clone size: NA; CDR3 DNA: TGCAGCGTTGTCTGGGACAGCACCTACGAGCAGTACTTC; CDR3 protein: CSVVWDSTYEQYF
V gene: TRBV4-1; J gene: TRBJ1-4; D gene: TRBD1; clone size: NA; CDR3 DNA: TGCGCCAGCAGCCAAGTTACCGCGGGACAGGATGAAAAACTGTTTTTT; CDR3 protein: CASSQVTAGQDEKLFF
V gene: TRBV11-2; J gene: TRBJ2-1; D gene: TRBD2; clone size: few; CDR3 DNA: TGTGCCAGCACGAGCGGGAGTCACATCAATGAGCAGTTCTTC; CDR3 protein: CASTSGSHINEQFF
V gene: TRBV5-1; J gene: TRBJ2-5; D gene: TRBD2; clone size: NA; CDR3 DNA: TGCGCCAGCAGCTTTGGACTAGCGGGAGGAGGAGAGACCCAGTACTTC; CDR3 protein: CASSFGLAGGGETQYF
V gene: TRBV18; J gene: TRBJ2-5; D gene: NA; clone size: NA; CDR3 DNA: TGTGCCAGCTCTCCAGGTGCGGGAGAGACCCAGTACTTC; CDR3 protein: CASSPGAGETQYF
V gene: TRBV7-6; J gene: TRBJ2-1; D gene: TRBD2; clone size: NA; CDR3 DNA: TGTGCCAGCAGCTTAGGAGGGGGACTAGCGGGCTCCAATGAGCAGTTCTTC; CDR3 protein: CASSLGGGLAGSNEQFF
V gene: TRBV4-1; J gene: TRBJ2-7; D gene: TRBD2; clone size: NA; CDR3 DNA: TGCGCCAGCAGCCAGAACCGGCCGGCTAGCGGGGGCCTCTACGAGCAGTACTTC; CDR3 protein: CASSQNRPASGGLYEQYF
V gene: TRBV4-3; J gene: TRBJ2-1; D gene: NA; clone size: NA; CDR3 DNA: TGCGCCAGCAGCCATGAAAAAGAGGGGGACGATGAGCAGTTCTTC; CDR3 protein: CASSHEKEGDDEQFF
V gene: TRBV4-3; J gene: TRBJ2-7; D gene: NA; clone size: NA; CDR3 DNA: TGCGCCAGCAGCCAAGATAAAACAGGGTACGACGAGCAGTACTTC; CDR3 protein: CASSQDKTGYDEQYF
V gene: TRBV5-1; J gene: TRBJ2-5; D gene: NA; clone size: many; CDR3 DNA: TGCGCCAGCAGCTTCCAAGAGACCCAGTACTTC; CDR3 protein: CASSFQETQYF
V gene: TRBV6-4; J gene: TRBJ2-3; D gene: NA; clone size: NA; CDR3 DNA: TGTGCCAGCAGTGATCGGGGTCTTAGCACAGATACGCAGTATTTT; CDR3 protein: CASSDRGLSTDTQYF
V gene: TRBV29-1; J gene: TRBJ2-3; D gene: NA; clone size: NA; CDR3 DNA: TGCAGCGTTGGGGGTACCCCGGGAGTGGGCACAGATACGCAGTATTTT; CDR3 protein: CSVGGTPGVGTDTQYF
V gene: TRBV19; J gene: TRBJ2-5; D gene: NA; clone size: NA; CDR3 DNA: TGTGCCAGTAGCTCCTTGGACACCGTCGTGGGAGAGACCCAGTACTTC; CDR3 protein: CASSSLDTVVGETQYF
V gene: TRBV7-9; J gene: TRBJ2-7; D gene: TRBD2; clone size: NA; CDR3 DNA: TGTGCCAGCAGCTTAGTCGGTCTAGCGGGAGGCGAGCAGTACTTC; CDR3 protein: CASSLVGLAGGEQYF
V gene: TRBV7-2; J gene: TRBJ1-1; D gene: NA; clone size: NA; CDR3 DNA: TGTGCCAGCAGCCCGGGTCGAGGACCGCTCACTGAAGCTTTCTTT; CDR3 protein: CASSPGRGPLTEAFF
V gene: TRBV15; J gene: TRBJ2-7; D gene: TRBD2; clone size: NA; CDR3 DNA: TGTGCCACCGCCGAGACTAGCGGAGCCGCCTACGAGCAGTACTTC; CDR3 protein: CATAETSGAAYEQYF
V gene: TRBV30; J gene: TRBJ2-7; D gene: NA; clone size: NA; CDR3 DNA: TGTGCCTGGACGGACGCCCGCTACGAGCAGTACTTC; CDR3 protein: CAWTDARYEQYF
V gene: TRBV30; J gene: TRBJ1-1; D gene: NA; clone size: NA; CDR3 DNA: TGTGCCTGGAACGGGCGGGGGCAAAACACTGAAGCTTTCTTT; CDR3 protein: CAWNGRGQNTEAFF
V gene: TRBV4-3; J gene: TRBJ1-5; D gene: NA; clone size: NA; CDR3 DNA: TGCGCCAGCAGCCAATGGAGGGGGGATCAGCCCCAGCATTTT; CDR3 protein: CASSQWRGDQPQHF
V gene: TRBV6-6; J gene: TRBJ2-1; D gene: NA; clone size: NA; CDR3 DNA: TGTGCCAGCGAGCCCAACCTGGGTAGTCGGGAGCAGTTCTTC; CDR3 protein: CASEPNLGSREQFF
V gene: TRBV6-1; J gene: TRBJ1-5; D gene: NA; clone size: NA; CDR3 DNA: TGTGCCAGCAGTGAAACCAGGGATAGGCAGCCCCAGCATTTT; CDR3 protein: CASSETRDRQPQHF
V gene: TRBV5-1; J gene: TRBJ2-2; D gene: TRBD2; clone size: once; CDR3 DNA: TGCGCCAGCGGCACTAGCGGGAGCACCACCGGGGAGCTGTTTTTT; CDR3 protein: CASGTSGSTTGELFF
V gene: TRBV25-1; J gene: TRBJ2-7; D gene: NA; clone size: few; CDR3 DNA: TGTGCCAGCAGTGACCCTGGGACATCTCGCTCCTACGAGCAGTACTTC; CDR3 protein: CASSDPGTSRSYEQYF
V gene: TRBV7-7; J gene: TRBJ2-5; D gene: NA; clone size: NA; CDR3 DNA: TGTGCTAGCAGCTTAGCGATAGCAACAAAAGAGACCCAGTACTTC; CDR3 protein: CASSLAIATKETQYF
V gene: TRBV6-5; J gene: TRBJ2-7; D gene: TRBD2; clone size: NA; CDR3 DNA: TGTGCCAGCAGTCCCGAGGGCGGGGGGATCTACGAGCAGTACTTC; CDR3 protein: CASSPEGGGIYEQYF